These 18 T cell receptor beta chains share one sample of origin, sequenced in a study of identical twins. MiXCR, applied by TCRdb to the 5' RACE reads, yields one record per CDR3 protein. The sample records 510,000 or so distinct CDR3 sequences, 13% to 15% being singletons. These data also featured in a second study, about yellow fever vaccine responses in identical twins.

The sequenced material came from CD4+ T cells sorted from blood. The receptors derive from a woman between 18 and 29 years old in good health.

The chain joins TRBV20-1 to TRBJ2-1; D unclear. CDR3 length: 15 amino acids. Trimming cost V 0 bases and J 0 bases, with 9 bases left between them. Germline V CDR1 and CDR2: DFQATT, SNEGSKA (reference sequence). The chain's CDR3 is CSARDRAASYNEQFF. CDR3 nucleotide sequence: TGCAGTGCTAGAGATAGGGCTGCCTCCTACAATGAGCAGTTCTTC.

This clonotype appeared a few times. V is TRBV14 and J is TRBJ2-1, with D unresolved. Trimming removed 3 bases at V and 3 bases at J, with 3 bases between. Looked up from germline, CDR1 is SGHDN and CDR2 is FVKESK. The CDR3 runs 12 residues. The CDR3 DNA follows: TGTGCCAGCAGCCACCTCTACAATGAGCAGTTCTTC. It encodes CASSHLYNEQFF.

This clonotype was seen many times. V and J are TRBV5-1 and TRBJ1-5; no firm D call. In germline, CDR1 is SGHRS, CDR2 YFSETQ. V was trimmed by 0 bases and J by 12 bases, leaving 19 bases between them. This CDR3 spans 15 amino acids. The CDR3 reads CASSLGSSHGVIQHF. CDR3 coding DNA: TGCGCCAGCAGCTTGGGTTCCAGCCACGGGGTAATCCAGCATTTT.

The chain uses TRBV6-1 and TRBJ1-5, with TRBD1 as a possible D gene (6 bases). The V end was cut by 5 bases, the J end by 5 bases, with 16 bases between. This CDR3 comprises 15 residues. Germline V gives CDR1 MNHNS, CDR2 SASEGT. DNA of the CDR3: TGTGCCAGCAGTCGGACAGCCACCGGGGATCAGCCCCAGCATTTT. Translated, it gives CASSRTATGDQPQHF.

In this sample, this clonotype turned up a few times. This rearrangement joins TRBV4-1 to TRBJ2-1; a possible D gene is TRBD2 (6 bases). From germline, CDR1 is MGHRA and CDR2 YSYEKL. The CDR3 runs 15 residues. The V end lost 1 base, the J end lost 3 bases, and 10 bases lay between the germline ends. Here the CDR3 reads CASSQAGLNYNEQFF. Here the CDR3 DNA reads TGCGCCAGCAGCCAAGCGGGACTTAACTACAATGAGCAGTTCTTC.

This clonotype was counted ten times or more. The rearrangement uses TRBV29-1 and TRBJ1-1; D gene ambiguous. From germline, CDR1 is SQVTM and CDR2 ANQGSEA. V lost 6 bases to trimming and J lost 3 bases, with 5 bases between them. The CDR3 loop spans 10 amino acids. In DNA form, the CDR3 reads TGCAGCGTCGGGGACACTGAAGCTTTCTTT. It translates to CSVGDTEAFF.

This clonotype has only a few counts. The J gene is TRBJ1-5, the V gene TRBV20-1; the match to TRBD1 covers 7 bases. The CDR3 is made up of 17 amino acids. Trimming removed 2 bases from V and 3 bases from J; junction bases left unmatched: 13. Looked up from germline, CDR1 is DFQATT and CDR2 is SNEGSKA (reference sequence). The DNA for the CDR3 is TGCAGTGCTAGATTGGCAGTTGCGGGACAGAACAATCAGCCCCAGCATTTT. It translates to CSARLAVAGQNNQPQHF.

The CDR3 is CSARAGTARQETQYF. The CDR3 region has the DNA TGCAGTGCTAGAGCCGGGACAGCAAGACAAGAGACCCAGTACTTC. The chain has TRBV20-1 and TRBJ2-5, with 7 positions matching TRBD1. V was pared by 1 base and J by 2 bases, with 7 bases of the junction left unmatched. Germline assignment: CDR1 DFQATT and CDR2 SNEGSKA (reference sequence). This CDR3 region has 15 residues.

Only a few counts were recorded for this clonotype. This chain links TRBV12-3 or TRBV12-4 with TRBJ1-6, with D unclear. This CDR3 spans 13 amino acids. The ends were cut back, 6 bases at V and 3 bases at J, with 6 bases in the middle. This CDR3 reads CASRRIYNSPLHF. The CDR3 DNA follows: TGTGCCAGCAGACGGATCTATAATTCACCCCTCCACTTT.

This clonotype appeared a few times. The chain recombines TRBV28 with TRBJ2-7; 10 positions match TRBD1. Per germline, CDR1 MDHEN and CDR2 SYDVKM. V shed 6 bases, J shed 7 bases, and the junction held 6 bases outside the gene matches. This CDR3 comprises 13 residues. Written as DNA, the CDR3 is TGTGCCAGCAGGGGACAGGGGCTCTTTGAGCAGTACGTC. It specifies CASRGQGLFEQYV.

This clonotype has a handful of counts. The chain joins TRBV12-3 or TRBV12-4 to TRBJ2-5; 7 bases fit TRBD2. The CDR3 length is 15 residues. Trimming took 2 bases from V and 1 from J; bases not matched to a gene: 4. As DNA, the CDR3 is TGTGCCAGCAGTTTAATGGGGACTACCCAAGAGACCCAGTACTTC. This codes for CASSLMGTTQETQYF.

This clonotype occurred a few times. This rearrangement joins TRBV5-6 to TRBJ1-3; tentatively, D is TRBD1 (5 bases). CDR1 and CDR2 (germline): SGHDT, YYEEEE. The CDR3 has 14 residues. Trimming left V 0 bases short and J 3 bases short, with 7 bases between. The CDR3 nucleotides are TGTGCCAGCAGCTTGGTAGGGGTTGGAAACACCATATATTTT. Residues: CASSLVGVGNTIYF.

The sample holds many counts of this clonotype. The chain is built from TRBV6-2 or TRBV6-3 and TRBJ1-5, with D maybe TRBD1 (5 bases). The V and J ends lost 11 bases and 3 bases respectively, with 11 bases between them. CDR3 length: 12 amino acids. From germline, CDR1 is MNHEY and CDR2 SVGEGT. The CDR3 DNA is TGTGCCGTGAGGGGACCCAATCAGCCCCAGCATTTT. This sequence encodes CAVRGPNQPQHF.

V is TRBV28 and J is TRBJ2-6, with a tentative D call TRBD1 (6 bases). Germline assignment: CDR1 MDHEN and CDR2 SYDVKM. V lost 5 bases and J 4 bases, leaving 12 bases between the germline ends. The CDR3 is made up of 15 amino acids. For the CDR3, the DNA is TGTGCCAGCAGTCCCACAGGGTTAGGGGCCAACGTCCTGACTTTC. This translates into CASSPTGLGANVLTF.

Only a few counts were recorded for this clonotype. The chain joins TRBV28 to TRBJ2-3; TRBD1 might be the D (6 bases). This CDR3 is built from 13 residues. Trimming took 8 bases from V and 4 from J, leaving 13 bases between them. The germline V gene encodes CDR1 MDHEN and CDR2 SYDVKM. This CDR3 is CASRRGNPDTQYF. The CDR3 nucleotides read TGTGCCAGCCGAAGGGGGAATCCAGATACGCAGTATTTT.

This clonotype appeared a few times. The chain carries TRBV20-1 and TRBJ1-1, with D maybe TRBD1 (6 bases). Germline values: CDR1 DFQATT, CDR2 SNEGSKA (reference sequence). V was shortened by 5 bases and J by 9 bases, with 19 bases between the two germline ends. This CDR3 has 13 amino acids. CDR3 loop: CSAGDREGGKAFF. CDR3 DNA: TGCAGTGCTGGGGACCGTGAGGGGGGAAAAGCTTTCTTT.

The V call is TRBV10-3, the J call TRBJ2-2; 10 bases line up with TRBD2. Germline loops: CDR1 ENHRY, CDR2 SYGVKD. This CDR3 has 15 residues. Trimming removed 6 bases from V and 4 bases from J; junction bases left unmatched: 5. CDR3: CAISELAGATGELFF. The DNA for the CDR3 is TGTGCCATCAGCGAGCTAGCGGGAGCCACCGGGGAGCTGTTTTTT.

The chain couples TRBV2 to TRBJ2-4; D is perhaps TRBD1 or TRBD2 (5 bases each). CDR1 is SNHLY and CDR2 is FYNNEI in the germline V gene. Trimming pared 5 bases from V and 1 base from J, leaving 18 bases between. CDR3 length: 17 residues. The CDR3: CASSPVGTSAAKNIQYF. CDR3 DNA sequence: TGTGCCAGCAGTCCCGTAGGGACGTCTGCGGCCAAAAACATTCAGTACTTC.